One and the same sample provided the 10 T cell receptor beta chains below, sequenced in a study of beta chain features in type 1 diabetes. Regarding the study as a whole: Shorter TCRB CDR3s, moderately but significantly so, were found in Type 1 diabetes patients in all four CD4+ subsets.

Of the isolated RNA, all was reverse transcribed, and so the sequenced material was expressed TCRB transcripts. Repertoires were generated with immunoSEQ multiplex PCR, while TCRdb's copy carries only in-frame clones and drops some. The table records 600,000 to 700,000 clones, around an eighth of them present only once. Antigens for these TCRs are unknown. Sequenced sample: naive CD4+ T cells from blood. The receptor set was obtained from a man aged 25 to 40 with type 1 diabetes.

This sequence joins TRBV14 and TRBJ2-7, with TRBD2 as a possible D gene (5 bases). CDR1 SGHDN and CDR2 FVKESK come from the germline V gene. Trimming removed 0 bases at V and 6 bases at J, with 15 bases between. The CDR3 is made up of 15 amino acids. The chain's CDR3 is CASSQDHTAEGEQYF. DNA for the CDR3: TGTGCCAGCAGCCAAGATCACACGGCCGAGGGCGAGCAGTACTTC. The full variable domain, its missing parts supplied by reference TRBV14 and TRBJ2-7, is EAGVTQFPSHSVIEKGQTVTLRCDPISGHDNLYWYRRVMGKEIKFLLHFVKESKQDESGMPNNRFLAERTGGTYSTLKVQPAELEDSGVYFCASSQDHTAEGEQYFGPGTRLTVT.

This clone turned up a few times. The V and J genes are TRBV28 and TRBJ2-5; D not certain. This CDR3 contains 14 residues. V was pared by 4 bases and J by 3 bases, with 12 bases between. In germline, CDR1 is MDHEN, CDR2 SYDVKM. The CDR3 protein is CASSSGQHEETQYF. CDR3 bases: TGTGCCAGCAGTTCGGGCCAGCACGAAGAGACCCAGTACTTC. The whole variable domain, filled in from reference TRBV28 and TRBJ2-5, reads DVKVTQSSRYLVKRTGEKVFLECVQDMDHENMFWYRQDPGLGLRLIYFSYDVKMKEKGDIPEGYSVSREKKERFSLILESASTNQTSMYLCASSSGQHEETQYFGPGTRLLVL.

This clone was picked up a small number of times. The rearrangement joins TRBV7-2 to TRBJ2-1; 7 nucleotides agree with TRBD1. Trimming removed 3 bases from V and 5 bases from J; junction bases left unmatched: 7. CDR3 length: 15 residues. From germline, CDR1 is SGHTA and CDR2 FQGNSA. The CDR3 bases are TGTGCCAGCAGCTTTGCGACAGGGTGGAACAATGAGCAGTTCTTC. Translated, it gives CASSFATGWNNEQFF.

This clone was counted only a few times. The rearrangement joins TRBV9 to TRBJ1-5; D gene uncertain. This CDR3 has 13 amino acids. The V end was cut by 0 bases, the J end by 7 bases, with 8 bases between. Germline V gene data show CDR1 as SGDLS and CDR2 as YYNGEE. CDR3 DNA: TGTGCCAGCAGCGTAGTTCAGGTACAGCCCCAGCATTTT. Translating it yields CASSVVQVQPQHF.

This clone was counted a few times. This chain connects TRBV4-3 to TRBJ2-2; a weak D match, TRBD2 (5 bases). V was pared by 2 bases and J by 1 base, with 11 bases between. The V gene's germline CDR1 is LGHNA and CDR2 YSLEER. The CDR3 is 16 residues long. CDR3 in DNA: TGCGCCAGCAGCCAAACGGACTTAGGGAACACCGGGGAGCTGTTTTTT. It yields the protein CASSQTDLGNTGELFF.

This chain joins TRBV19 and TRBJ2-7; 9 bases line up with TRBD1. J lost 0 bases, V lost 5 bases, and 2 bases had no gene match. Germline CDR1 and CDR2: LNHDA and SQIVND (reference sequence). CDR3 size: 14 residues. The CDR3 DNA reads TGTGCCAGTAGTGCGACAGGGGGCTCCTACGAGCAGTACTTC. Amino acid sequence: CASSATGGSYEQYF.

The chain uses TRBV6-5 and TRBJ1-1; 9 bases are a match to TRBD1. The V gene's germline CDR1 is MNHEY and CDR2 SVGAGI. The CDR3 runs 14 residues. V gave up 4 bases and J gave up 11 bases; unmatched junction bases: 11. CDR3: CASSSSGTGRIAFF. The CDR3 region has the DNA TGTGCCAGCAGTTCATCCGGGACAGGGAGGATTGCTTTCTTT.

This chain uses TRBV7-7 with TRBJ2-7; D is unresolved. Germline loops: CDR1 SSHAT, CDR2 FNYEAQ (reference sequence). The germline V and J ends were trimmed by 6 bases and 6 bases, with 21 bases remaining between them. The CDR3 sequence is 15 residues long. The CDR3 sequence: CASSSDRAPASEQYF. The CDR3 DNA sequence: TGTGCCAGCAGTTCCGACCGGGCCCCGGCGAGCGAGCAGTACTTC.

The chain carries TRBV5-8 and TRBJ2-3, with unresolved D. CDR1 SGHTS and CDR2 YDEGEE come from the germline V gene. The CDR3 runs to 16 residues. V lost 4 bases and J 4 bases, leaving 19 bases between the germline ends. CDR3 residues: CASSPMGYQLPDTQYF. The CDR3 coding sequence is TGTGCCAGCAGCCCCATGGGATACCAGCTTCCAGATACGCAGTATTTT.

The chain combines TRBV7-2 with TRBJ1-2, with 8 bases that match TRBD1. With 6 bases clipped from V and 3 bases from J, the junction kept 12 bases outside the gene matches. This CDR3 is built from 16 residues. Germline values: CDR1 SGHTA, CDR2 FQGNSA. The CDR3 region is CASRPGQGWVDYGYTF. The CDR3 nucleotides read TGTGCCAGCAGACCCGGACAGGGTTGGGTTGACTATGGCTACACCTTC.